This T cell receptor (beta chain) was identified during a study of spatial heterogeneity in lung cancer. Whole-study context: The average appearance count of each unique TCR and UMI combination in raw reads was more than 9.5. Study-wide findings and caveats: Expanded tumor TCRs that were ubiquitous appeared in blood more at resection than follow-up.

Notes on this clonotype: The antigen remains undetermined.

On each TCR cDNA molecule, a unique molecular identifier was present. TCRdb analysed the 5' RACE reads with MiXCR anew, one entry per CDR3 protein. The sample yields 60,000 to 80,000 distinct CDR3 sequences, about an eighth seen once. Noted time point: sample taken at primary tumor resection. No cells were sorted before sequencing. The whole RNA sequenced was extracted from tumor, nontumor lung or frozen PBMC. There were 65 or so donors, all of them untreated patients with early-stage non-small cell lung cancer. Per the germline V gene, CDR1 is MNHEY and CDR2 is SVGAGI. This CDR3 comprises 13 residues. Trimming took 4 bases from V and 5 from J, leaving 9 bases between them.

The origin of this receptor is a male donor with early-stage non-small cell lung cancer. The sample was PBMCs, taken at surgery. The chain has TRBV6-5 and TRBJ2-1; D tentatively reads TRBD1 or TRBD2 (5 bases each). The CDR3 region has the DNA TGTGCCAGCAGTTGGGACGGACACAATGAGCAGTTCTTC. It codes for CASSWDGHNEQFF.